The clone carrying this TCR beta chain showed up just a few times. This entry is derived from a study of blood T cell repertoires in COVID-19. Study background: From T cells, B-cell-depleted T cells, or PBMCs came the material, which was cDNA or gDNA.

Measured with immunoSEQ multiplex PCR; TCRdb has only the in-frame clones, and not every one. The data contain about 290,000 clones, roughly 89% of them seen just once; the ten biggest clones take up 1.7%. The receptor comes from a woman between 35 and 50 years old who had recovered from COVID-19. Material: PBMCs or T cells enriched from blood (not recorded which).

The CDR3: CASRETDLRTEAFF. The CDR3 nucleotides are TGTGCCAGCAGAGAGACAGACCTAAGGACTGAAGCTTTCTTT. This chain connects TRBV6-5 to TRBJ1-1; tentative D call: TRBD1 (5 bases). V was clipped by 6 bases and J by 5 bases, with 16 bases between them. CDR1 is MNHEY and CDR2 is SVGAGI in the germline V gene. The CDR3 has 14 residues.